These 17 T cell receptor beta chains were sequenced from one sample in a study of beta chain features in type 1 diabetes. Study conclusions and caveats: Shorter TCRB CDR3s, moderately but significantly so, were found in Type 1 diabetes patients in all four CD4+ subsets.

These TCRs' antigens remain unknown. Isolated RNA was reverse transcribed in full, so expressed TCRB transcripts were sequenced. Data came from immunoSEQ multiplex PCR; TCRdb stores just in-frame clones and leaves some out. The sample has around 650,000 clones; approximately 13% are singletons. Sequenced material: naive CD4+ T cells from blood. These receptors all come from a man younger than 45 with type 1 diabetes.

The rearrangement links TRBV27 to TRBJ2-5; D is uncertain. Germline V lookup: CDR1 MNHEY, CDR2 SMNVEV (reference sequence). The CDR3 spans 13 residues. Trimming left V 3 bases short and J 5 bases short, with 10 bases between. CDR3 DNA sequence: TGTGCCAGCAGTTTCACGGTACGGGAGACCCAGTACTTC. Translated: CASSFTVRETQYF.

The DNA for the CDR3 is TGTGCCAGCAGTGACTCTGACAGTGATTCACCCCTCCACTTT. Translated: CASSDSDSDSPLHF. The V gene is TRBV6-4, the J gene TRBJ1-6, with D tentatively TRBD1 (5 bases). Germline-derived CDR1 and CDR2 are MRHNA and SNTAGT. The CDR3 spans 14 residues. The V gene lost 0 bases and the J gene lost 8 bases, with 8 bases spanning the gap.

This clone has just a few counts. This chain links TRBV7-6 with TRBJ2-2; the match to TRBD1 covers 8 bases. V shed 5 bases, J shed 3 bases, and the junction held 5 bases outside the gene matches. Germline CDR1 reads SGHVS; CDR2 reads FNYEAQ. The CDR3 sequence is 15 residues long. The CDR3 DNA reads as TGTGCCAGCAGCCCTGGACAGGGATACACCGGGGAGCTGTTTTTT. The encoded protein is CASSPGQGYTGELFF.

In its sample, this clone was seen once. The gene calls are TRBV6-5 and TRBJ1-2, with D perhaps matching TRBD1 (6 bases). The V end was cut by 5 bases, the J end by 4 bases, with 17 bases between. CDR3 size: 15 residues. In germline, CDR1 is MNHEY, CDR2 SVGAGI. Written as DNA, the CDR3 is TGTGCCAGCAGTCCCCGATTCCGGGACACCTATGGCTACACCTTC. Protein sequence: CASSPRFRDTYGYTF.

The chain uses TRBV7-2 and TRBJ2-1; the D is unclear. V was pared by 4 bases and J by 12 bases, with 16 bases between. CDR3 size: 13 residues. Germline values: CDR1 SGHTA, CDR2 FQGNSA. The CDR3 nucleotides read TGTGCCAGCAGCTCCTCGACCCGCCTCGCGCAGTTCTTC. Residues: CASSSSTRLAQFF.

This clone was picked up a small number of times. The gene calls are TRBV5-4 and TRBJ2-1; TRBD2 aligns across 7 bases. Per germline, CDR1 SGHNT and CDR2 YYREEE (reference sequence). J was trimmed by 9 bases and V by 0 bases; bases with no gene match: 9. CDR3 length equals 15 residues. The CDR3 DNA sequence: TGTGCCAGCAGCTTGGTGTCGGGGCGGGGGTCTGAGCAGTTCTTC. It specifies CASSLVSGRGSEQFF. The full variable domain, completed using reference TRBV5-4 and TRBJ2-1, is ETGVTQSPTHLIKTRGQQVTLRCSSQSGHNTVSWYQQALGQGPQFIFQYYREEENGRGNFPPRFSGLQFPNYSSELNVNALELDDSALYLCASSLVSGRGSEQFFGPGTRLTVL.

The chain employs TRBV5-1 and TRBJ2-1, with 8 bases aligning to TRBD2. The CDR3 is made up of 15 amino acids. V lost 0 bases, J lost 6 bases, and 5 bases stayed unmatched. Germline lookup yields CDR1 SGHRS and CDR2 YFSETQ. CDR3 protein: CASSLARREGNEQFF. The CDR3 DNA reads TGCGCCAGCAGCTTGGCCCGACGGGAGGGCAATGAGCAGTTCTTC.

This clone was seen more than once but under ten times. The J gene is TRBJ2-1, the V gene TRBV27, with D perhaps TRBD2 (6 bases). This CDR3 has 10 amino acids. Germline CDR1 and CDR2: MNHEY and SMNVEV (reference sequence). Trimming pared 9 bases from V and 8 bases from J, leaving 8 bases between. CDR3 sequence: CARGGYEQFF. CDR3 DNA sequence: TGTGCCAGGGGGGGATATGAGCAGTTCTTC.

This clone came up a few times. This chain connects TRBV6-6 to TRBJ1-2; D gene uncertain. CDR1 and CDR2 (germline): MNHNY, SVGAGI (reference sequence). The CDR3 has 12 residues. V dropped 4 bases and J dropped 7 bases, with 10 bases sitting between them. The CDR3 coding sequence is TGTGCCAGCAGTTCACCAGATGGTGGCTACACCTTC. This gives the protein CASSSPDGGYTF.

This clone was seen a few times. J is TRBJ1-1 and V is TRBV19; D is possibly TRBD1 (6 bases). V was trimmed by 1 base and J by 4 bases, leaving 7 bases between them. The CDR3 has 13 amino acids. The germline gives CDR1 LNHDA, CDR2 SQIVND (reference sequence). This CDR3 is CASSIARGTEAFF. The CDR3 nucleotides are TGTGCCAGTAGTATAGCCAGGGGCACTGAAGCTTTCTTT.

On this clone: Additional DNA sequences in this sample encode the identical CDR3. The chain joins TRBV20-1 to TRBJ2-7; D is unclear. Trimming pared 3 bases from V and 3 bases from J, leaving 6 bases between. The CDR3 loop spans 11 amino acids. CDR1 and CDR2 from the germline V gene are DFQATT and SNEGSKA (reference sequence). This CDR3 is CSASKGYEQYF. CDR3 coding DNA: TGCAGTGCTAGTAAGGGCTACGAGCAGTACTTC.

This clone came up a few times. This chain connects TRBV9 to TRBJ2-3, with no clear D. Germline values: CDR1 SGDLS, CDR2 YYNGEE. CDR3 size: 14 residues. V lost 0 bases and J lost 2, with 7 bases in between. The CDR3 loop is CASSVASYTDTQYF. The DNA of the CDR3 is TGTGCCAGCAGCGTAGCCAGTTACACAGATACGCAGTATTTT. The variable domain in full, completed from reference TRBV9 and TRBJ2-3, reads DSGVTQTPKHLITATGQRVTLRCSPRSGDLSVYWYQQSLDQGLQFLIQYYNGEERAKGNILERFSAQQFPDLHSELNLSSLELGDSALYFCASSVASYTDTQYFGPGTRLTVL.

In DNA, the CDR3 is TGTGCCAGCAGCCCTAGGGGAGGACTAGCGGGGCTACAAGAGACCCAGTACTTC. Protein: CASSPRGGLAGLQETQYF. The chain joins TRBV11-2 to TRBJ2-5, with 12 positions matching TRBD2. CDR1 and CDR2 from the germline V gene are SGHAT and FQNNGV. The CDR3 contains 18 residues. V was clipped by 5 bases and J by 2 bases; unmatched bases: 12.

In this sample, this clone turned up a few times. The rearrangement uses TRBV28 and TRBJ2-4; D is uncertain. V was cut by 3 bases and J by 7 bases, with 7 bases left in between. The V gene's germline CDR1 is MDHEN and CDR2 SYDVKM. This CDR3 region has 12 residues. In DNA, the CDR3 is TGTGCCAGCAGTTTTGACGGTAACATTCAGTACTTC. Amino acid sequence: CASSFDGNIQYF.

This clone has a handful of counts. J is TRBJ2-2 and V is TRBV6-1; possibly TRBD2 for D (5 bases). V lost 4 bases, J lost 4 bases, and 16 bases lay in between. Germline V lookup: CDR1 MNHNS, CDR2 SASEGT. The CDR3 sequence is 16 residues long. The CDR3 DNA sequence: TGTGCCAGCAGTGTTCGGGCAACGGGATCCACCGGGGAGCTGTTTTTT. Amino acids: CASSVRATGSTGELFF.

This clone was seen a handful of times. V and J are TRBV15 and TRBJ2-3; D is uncertain. CDR3 length: 15 amino acids. Trimming took off 0 bases at V and 2 bases at J, with 9 bases between the two ends. CDR1 is LNHNV and CDR2 is YYDKDF in the germline V gene (reference sequence). The CDR3 DNA follows: TGTGCCACCAGCAGAGATCGAGCCCTCACAGATACGCAGTATTTT. It translates to CATSRDRALTDTQYF.

The chain recombines TRBV5-6 with TRBJ1-5; weak D call: TRBD1 (5 bases). V was trimmed by 4 bases and J by 0 bases, leaving 11 bases between them. This CDR3 has 15 residues. Germline V CDR1 and CDR2: SGHDT, YYEEEE. The CDR3 DNA follows: TGTGCCAGCAGCACGCTAGACAGTAGCAATCAGCCCCAGCATTTT. Protein: CASSTLDSSNQPQHF.